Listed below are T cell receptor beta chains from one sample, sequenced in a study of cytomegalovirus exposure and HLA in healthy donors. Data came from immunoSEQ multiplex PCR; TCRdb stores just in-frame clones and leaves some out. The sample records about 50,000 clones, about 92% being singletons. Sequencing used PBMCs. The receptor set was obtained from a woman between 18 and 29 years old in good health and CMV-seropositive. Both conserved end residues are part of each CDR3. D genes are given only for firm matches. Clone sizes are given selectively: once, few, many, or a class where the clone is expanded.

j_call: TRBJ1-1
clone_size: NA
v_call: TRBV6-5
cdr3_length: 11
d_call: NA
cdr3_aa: CASSYLQKAFF
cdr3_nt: TGTGCCAGCAGTTACCTCCAGAAAGCTTTCTTT

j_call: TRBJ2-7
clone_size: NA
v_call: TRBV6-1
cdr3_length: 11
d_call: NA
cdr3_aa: CASSAAYEQYF
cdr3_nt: TGTGCCAGCAGTGCGGCCTACGAGCAGTACTTC

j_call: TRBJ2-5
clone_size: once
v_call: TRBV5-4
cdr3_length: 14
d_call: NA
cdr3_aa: CASSLMRSQETQYF
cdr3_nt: TGTGCCAGCAGCTTAATGAGGTCACAAGAGACCCAGTACTTC

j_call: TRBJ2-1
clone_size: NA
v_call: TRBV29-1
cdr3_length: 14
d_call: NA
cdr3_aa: CSVEGTPTYNEQFF
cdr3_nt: TGCAGCGTTGAAGGGACTCCGACCTACAATGAGCAGTTCTTC

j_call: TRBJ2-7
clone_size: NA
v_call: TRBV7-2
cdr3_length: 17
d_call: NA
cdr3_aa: CASSPEGASLSSYEQYF
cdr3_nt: TGTGCCAGCAGCCCCGAAGGGGCCTCTCTCAGCTCCTACGAGCAGTACTTC

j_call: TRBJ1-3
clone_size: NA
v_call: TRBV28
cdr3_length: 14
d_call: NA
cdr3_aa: CAARRSGSGNTIYF
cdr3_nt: TGTGCCGCTCGCCGATCCGGCTCTGGAAACACCATATATTTT

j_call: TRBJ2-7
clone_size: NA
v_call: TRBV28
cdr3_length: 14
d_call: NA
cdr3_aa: CASRSAGGLYEQYF
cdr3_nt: TGTGCCAGCAGGTCAGCTGGGGGCCTCTACGAGCAGTACTTC

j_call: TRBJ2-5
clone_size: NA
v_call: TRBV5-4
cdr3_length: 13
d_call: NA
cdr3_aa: CASSLLMGETQYF
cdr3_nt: TGTGCCAGCAGCCTCTTGATGGGCGAGACCCAGTACTTC

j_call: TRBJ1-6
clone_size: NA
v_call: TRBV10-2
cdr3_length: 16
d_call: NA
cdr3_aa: CASRGTEGSYNSPLHF
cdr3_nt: TGCGCCAGCCGCGGGACCGAGGGCAGCTATAATTCACCCCTCCACTTT

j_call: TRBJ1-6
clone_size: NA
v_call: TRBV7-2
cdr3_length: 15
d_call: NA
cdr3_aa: CASSPPRAPTSPLHF
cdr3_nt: TGTGCCAGCAGCCCGCCCAGGGCACCGACCTCACCCCTCCACTTT

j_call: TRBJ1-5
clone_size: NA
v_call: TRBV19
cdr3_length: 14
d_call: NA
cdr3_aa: CASSMSGGNQPQHF
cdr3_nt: TGTGCCAGTAGTATGTCGGGGGGGAATCAGCCCCAGCATTTT

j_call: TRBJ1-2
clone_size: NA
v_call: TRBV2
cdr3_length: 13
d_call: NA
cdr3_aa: CASSDDTDYGYTF
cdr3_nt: TGTGCCAGCAGTGATGACACGGACTATGGCTACACCTTC

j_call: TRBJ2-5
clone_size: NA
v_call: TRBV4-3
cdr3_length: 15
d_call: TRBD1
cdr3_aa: CASSQETGQQGTQYF
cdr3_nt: TGCGCCAGCAGCCAAGAGACAGGGCAGCAAGGGACCCAGTACTTC

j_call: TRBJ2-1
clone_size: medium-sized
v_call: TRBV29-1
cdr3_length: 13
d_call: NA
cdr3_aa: CSVVSPTYNEQFF
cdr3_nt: TGCAGCGTTGTTTCCCCTACCTACAATGAGCAGTTCTTC

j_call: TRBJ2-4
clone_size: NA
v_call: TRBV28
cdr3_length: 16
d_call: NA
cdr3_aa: CASSQGGGGGGRIQYF
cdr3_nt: TGTGCCAGCAGTCAAGGAGGGGGGGGCGGGGGCCGCATTCAGTACTTC

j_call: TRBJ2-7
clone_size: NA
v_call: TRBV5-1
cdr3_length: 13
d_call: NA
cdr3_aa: CASSWTLGYEQYF
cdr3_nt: TGCGCCAGCAGCTGGACACTTGGTTACGAGCAGTACTTC

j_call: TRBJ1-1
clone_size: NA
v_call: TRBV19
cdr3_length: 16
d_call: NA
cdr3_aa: CASSIGGQRGGTEAFF
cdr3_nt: TGTGCCAGTAGTATTGGGGGACAACGGGGAGGGACTGAAGCTTTCTTT

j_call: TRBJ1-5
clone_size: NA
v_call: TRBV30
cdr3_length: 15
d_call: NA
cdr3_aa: CAWSVSRQVNQPQHF
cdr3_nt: TGTGCCTGGAGTGTATCCCGACAGGTCAATCAGCCCCAGCATTTT

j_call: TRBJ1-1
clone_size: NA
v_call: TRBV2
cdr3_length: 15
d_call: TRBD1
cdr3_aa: CASSTGGTGKTEAFF
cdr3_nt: TGTGCCAGCAGCACAGGAGGGACAGGGAAGACCGAAGCTTTCTTT

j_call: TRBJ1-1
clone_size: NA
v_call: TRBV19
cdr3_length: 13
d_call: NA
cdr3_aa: CASSISGNTEAFF
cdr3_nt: TGTGCCAGTAGTATATCCGGGAACACTGAAGCTTTCTTT

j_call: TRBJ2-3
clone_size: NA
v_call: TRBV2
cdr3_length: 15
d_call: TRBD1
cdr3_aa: CASREDRGGTDTQYF
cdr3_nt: TGTGCCAGCAGGGAGGACAGGGGCGGGACAGATACGCAGTATTTT

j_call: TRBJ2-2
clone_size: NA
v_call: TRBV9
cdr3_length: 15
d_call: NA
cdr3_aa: CASSVAPGPTGELFF
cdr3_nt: TGTGCCAGCAGCGTAGCTCCGGGTCCCACCGGGGAGCTGTTTTTT

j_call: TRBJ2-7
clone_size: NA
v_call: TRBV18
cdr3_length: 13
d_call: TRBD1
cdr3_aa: CASRQGILQEQYF
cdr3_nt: TGTGCCAGCCGACAGGGAATTTTGCAAGAGCAGTACTTC

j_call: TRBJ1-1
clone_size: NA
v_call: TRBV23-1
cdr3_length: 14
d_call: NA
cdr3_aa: CASYSPGENTEAFF
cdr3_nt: TGCGCCAGCTACTCCCCCGGGGAGAACACTGAAGCTTTCTTT

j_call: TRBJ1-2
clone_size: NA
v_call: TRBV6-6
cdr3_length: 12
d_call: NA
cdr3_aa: CASSSGSGGYTF
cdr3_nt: TGTGCCAGCAGTTCTGGAAGCGGTGGCTACACCTTC

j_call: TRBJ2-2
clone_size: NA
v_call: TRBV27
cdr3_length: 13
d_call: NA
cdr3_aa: CASSSLQTGELFF
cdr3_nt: TGTGCCAGCAGTTCCCTGCAGACCGGGGAGCTGTTTTTT

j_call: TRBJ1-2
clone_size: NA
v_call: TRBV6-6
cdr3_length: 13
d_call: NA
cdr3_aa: CASSYRSLAGYTF
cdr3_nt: TGTGCCAGCAGTTATCGGTCCCTCGCGGGCTACACCTTC

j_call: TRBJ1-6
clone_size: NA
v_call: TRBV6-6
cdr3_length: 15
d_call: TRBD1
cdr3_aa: CAVRDRGRYNSPLHF
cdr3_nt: TGTGCCGTCCGGGACAGGGGACGGTATAATTCACCCCTCCACTTT

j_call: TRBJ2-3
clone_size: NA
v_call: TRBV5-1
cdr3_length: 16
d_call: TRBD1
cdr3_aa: CASSPSGQGATDTQYF
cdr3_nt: TGCGCCAGCAGCCCCAGTGGCCAGGGGGCTACAGATACGCAGTATTTT

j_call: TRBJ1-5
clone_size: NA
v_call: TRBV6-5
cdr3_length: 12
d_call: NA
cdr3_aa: CASSTVDQPQHF
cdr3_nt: TGTGCCAGCAGTACAGTGGATCAGCCCCAGCATTTT

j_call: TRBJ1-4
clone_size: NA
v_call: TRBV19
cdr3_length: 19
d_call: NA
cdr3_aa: CASSIPPDSSTATNEKLFF
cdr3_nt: TGTGCCAGTAGTATACCCCCTGACAGCAGCACTGCAACTAATGAAAAACTGTTTTTT

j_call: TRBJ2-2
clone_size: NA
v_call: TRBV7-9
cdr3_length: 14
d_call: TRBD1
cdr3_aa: CAIQDRGWTGELFF
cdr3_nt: TGTGCCATCCAGGACAGGGGATGGACCGGGGAGCTGTTTTTT